Sequencing of this T cell receptor (beta chain) was carried out in a study of blood T cell repertoires in COVID-19. Looking at the study overall: Acute and convalescent COVID-19 specimens originated in the United States, Italy and Spain. PBMCs, B-cell-depleted T cells, or T cells were the source of the cDNA or gDNA that made up the material.

This CDR3 contains 13 residues. V was clipped by 0 bases and J by 5 bases, with 7 bases between them. Germline CDR1 and CDR2: MNHEY and SVGEGT. Per the authors' pipeline: Using reference gene primer amplification, nucleated cell counts were estimated. Sequenced by immunoSEQ multiplex PCR; TCRdb stores in-frame clones only, minus some. The V and J calls and clone size were taken over from that table, and D and trimming were inferred from the DNA. The sample shows roughly 250,000 clones, approximately 88% of them seen only once. What was sequenced was peripheral blood. This sequence originates from a woman in her 30s with acute or convalescent COVID-19. The chain is built from TRBV6-2 or TRBV6-3 and TRBJ2-5, with D unclear. CDR3 nucleotides: TGTGCCAGCAGTTACTCTTTTCGGGAGACCCAGTACTTC. Translating gives CASSYSFRETQYF.